Listed below are T cell receptor beta chains from one sample, sequenced in a study of blood T cells in healthy people across ages. TCRdb ran MiXCR on the 5' RACE reads and lists one entry per CDR3 protein. The table includes some 1.5 million distinct CDR3 sequences, under 30% detected once. Input material: blood. The receptors shown here come from a woman in her twenties or thirties in good health. CDR3s include the opening cysteine and the closing phenylalanine or tryptophan. D genes are given only for firm matches. Not all rows give a size; the values are once, few, many and, for expanded clones, a class.

D gene: TRBD1; clone size: few; V gene: TRBV6-1; J gene: TRBJ1-1; CDR3 protein: CASSEAFGQGNPEAFF; CDR3 DNA: TGTGCCAGCAGTGAAGCTTTCGGACAGGGAAACCCTGAAGCTTTCTTT
D gene: TRBD1; clone size: once; V gene: TRBV3-1; J gene: TRBJ1-5; CDR3 protein: CASSRTGTGANQPQHF; CDR3 DNA: TGTGCCAGCAGCCGGACCGGGACAGGGGCTAATCAGCCCCAGCATTTT
D gene: TRBD1; clone size: many; V gene: TRBV29-1; J gene: TRBJ2-1; CDR3 protein: CSATDRAFNEQFF; CDR3 DNA: TGCAGCGCAACGGACAGGGCATTCAATGAGCAGTTCTTC
D gene: NA; clone size: few; V gene: TRBV3-1; J gene: TRBJ2-1; CDR3 protein: CASSQDSGNSYNEQFF; CDR3 DNA: TGTGCCAGCAGCCAAGATAGCGGAAACTCCTACAATGAGCAGTTCTTC
D gene: NA; clone size: many; V gene: TRBV4-1; J gene: TRBJ2-4; CDR3 protein: CASSQPPGLVKNIQYF; CDR3 DNA: TGCGCCAGCAGCCAACCCCCGGGACTGGTAAAAAACATTCAGTACTTC
D gene: NA; clone size: few; V gene: TRBV20-1; J gene: TRBJ2-7; CDR3 protein: CSARDGGIFRGPGYEQYF; CDR3 DNA: TGCAGTGCTAGAGACGGAGGGATTTTCAGGGGCCCCGGGTACGAGCAGTACTTC
D gene: TRBD1; clone size: NA; V gene: TRBV7-9; J gene: TRBJ1-5; CDR3 protein: CASSLGDRGPNQPQHF; CDR3 DNA: TGTGCCAGCAGCTTAGGCGACAGGGGGCCAAATCAGCCCCAGCATTTT
D gene: TRBD1; clone size: NA; V gene: TRBV29-1; J gene: TRBJ2-3; CDR3 protein: CSVRDRGPPDTQYF; CDR3 DNA: TGCAGCGTACGGGACAGGGGGCCTCCAGATACGCAGTATTTT
D gene: TRBD1; clone size: NA; V gene: TRBV7-9; J gene: TRBJ2-7; CDR3 protein: CASSLLTYRGWDEQYF; CDR3 DNA: TGTGCCAGCAGCTTACTGACTTACAGGGGCTGGGACGAGCAGTACTTC
D gene: TRBD1; clone size: NA; V gene: TRBV29-1; J gene: TRBJ1-2; CDR3 protein: CSVFGQGDGYTF; CDR3 DNA: TGCAGCGTTTTTGGACAGGGAGACGGCTACACCTTC
D gene: NA; clone size: NA; V gene: TRBV11-3; J gene: TRBJ1-6; CDR3 protein: CASSLKWNSPLHF; CDR3 DNA: TGTGCCAGCAGCTTAAAATGGAATTCACCCCTCCACTTT
D gene: TRBD1; clone size: NA; V gene: TRBV5-6; J gene: TRBJ2-5; CDR3 protein: CASSRPGTGRETQYF; CDR3 DNA: TGTGCCAGCAGCAGACCCGGGACAGGGAGAGAGACCCAGTACTTC
D gene: NA; clone size: NA; V gene: TRBV30; J gene: TRBJ2-7; CDR3 protein: CALSVRQPGPSSYEQYF; CDR3 DNA: TGTGCCTTGAGTGTACGCCAACCTGGGCCTAGCTCCTACGAGCAGTACTTC
D gene: TRBD2; clone size: many; V gene: TRBV10-3; J gene: TRBJ2-5; CDR3 protein: CAISSSGRETQYF; CDR3 DNA: TGTGCCATCAGTTCTAGCGGGAGAGAGACCCAGTACTTC
D gene: NA; clone size: few; V gene: TRBV3-1; J gene: TRBJ2-3; CDR3 protein: CASSQYPGFFAQYF; CDR3 DNA: TGTGCCAGCAGCCAATATCCGGGTTTCTTTGCGCAGTATTTT
D gene: NA; clone size: few; V gene: TRBV12-5; J gene: TRBJ2-7; CDR3 protein: CASGSHPREQYF; CDR3 DNA: TGTGCTAGTGGTTCCCACCCCCGCGAGCAGTACTTC
D gene: NA; clone size: NA; V gene: TRBV9; J gene: TRBJ1-3; CDR3 protein: CASSSLAGNTIYF; CDR3 DNA: TGTGCCAGCAGCTCGTTGGCTGGAAACACCATATATTTT
D gene: TRBD2; clone size: NA; V gene: TRBV15; J gene: TRBJ2-7; CDR3 protein: CATSRALAGAYEQYF; CDR3 DNA: TGTGCCACCAGCAGAGCACTAGCGGGAGCCTACGAGCAGTACTTC
D gene: NA; clone size: NA; V gene: TRBV4-3; J gene: TRBJ2-7; CDR3 protein: CVSSQDPTYEQYF; CDR3 DNA: TGCGTCAGCAGCCAAGATCCCACCTACGAGCAGTACTTC
D gene: NA; clone size: many; V gene: TRBV5-5; J gene: TRBJ2-4; CDR3 protein: CASSEGWRAKNIQYF; CDR3 DNA: TGTGCCAGCAGCGAAGGGTGGAGAGCCAAAAACATTCAGTACTTC
D gene: NA; clone size: many; V gene: TRBV7-9; J gene: TRBJ2-3; CDR3 protein: CASSPGQGETSSTDTQYF; CDR3 DNA: TGTGCCAGCAGCCCAGGTCAGGGGGAGACTAGCAGCACAGATACGCAGTATTTT
D gene: NA; clone size: NA; V gene: TRBV12-3/TRBV12-4; J gene: TRBJ2-4; CDR3 protein: CASSLSGTTNIQYF; CDR3 DNA: TGTGCCAGCAGTTTATCCGGGACCACAAACATTCAGTACTTC